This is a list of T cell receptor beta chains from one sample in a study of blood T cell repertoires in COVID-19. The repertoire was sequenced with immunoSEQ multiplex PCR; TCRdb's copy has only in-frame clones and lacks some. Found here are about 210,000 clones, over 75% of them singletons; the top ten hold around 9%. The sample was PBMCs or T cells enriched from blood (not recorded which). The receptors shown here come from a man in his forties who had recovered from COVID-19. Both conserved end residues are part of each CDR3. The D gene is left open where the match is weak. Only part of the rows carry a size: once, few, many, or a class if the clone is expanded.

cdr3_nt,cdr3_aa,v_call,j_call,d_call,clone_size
TGTGCCAGCAGTGATTATAGCGGGAGCAATGAGCAGTTCTTC,CASSDYSGSNEQFF,TRBV6-4,TRBJ2-1,TRBD2,NA
TGCGCCAGCAGAGTTAGCGGGAGGAACAATGAGCAGTTCTTC,CASRVSGRNNEQFF,TRBV5-1,TRBJ2-1,TRBD2,few
TGTGCCAGTATACAGACAGGGAGGACCTACAATGAGCAGTTCTTC,CASIQTGRTYNEQFF,TRBV19,TRBJ2-1,NA,NA
TGCGCCAGCAGCTTCGGGACATCATACGAGCAGTACTTC,CASSFGTSYEQYF,TRBV5-1,TRBJ2-7,NA,NA
TGTGCCAGCAGTTTTACAGGCGGCACCCTCCTTGGCTACACCTTC,CASSFTGGTLLGYTF,TRBV28,TRBJ1-2,NA,NA
TGTGCCACCAGTGACTCTAGCGGGGGGACCACAGATACGCAGTATTTT,CATSDSSGGTTDTQYF,TRBV24-1,TRBJ2-3,TRBD2,NA
TGTGCCAGCAGCTTAGCTTTGGGACAGATAGGTGAAAAACTGTTTTTT,CASSLALGQIGEKLFF,TRBV7-8,TRBJ1-4,TRBD1,NA
TGTGCCAGCAGTGAAGTGGGAACTAGCGGGGGACTTTTTACAGATACGCAGTATTTT,CASSEVGTSGGLFTDTQYF,TRBV2,TRBJ2-3,TRBD2,NA
TGTGCCATCAGTACAGCGGGAGATTGGGATACGCAGTATTTT,CAISTAGDWDTQYF,TRBV10-3,TRBJ2-3,TRBD2,NA
TGTGCCAGCTCACCAGGAGTTGGGCAGGGGATGAACAATCAGCCCCAGCATTTT,CASSPGVGQGMNNQPQHF,TRBV18,TRBJ1-5,NA,NA
TGTGCCACCAGTGATTTGGGGGGGGGCAATGAGCAGTTCTTC,CATSDLGGGNEQFF,TRBV24-1,TRBJ2-1,TRBD2,NA
TGCGCCAGCAGCTCCGCGCAGGCCGTGAACACTGAAGCTTTCTTT,CASSSAQAVNTEAFF,TRBV5-1,TRBJ1-1,NA,NA
TGTGCCAGCAGCTCAACGGTTGGGGGCGGATATGGCTACACCTTC,CASSSTVGGGYGYTF,TRBV7-8,TRBJ1-2,NA,NA
TGCAGCGCGTCCCCCCGGGACAGGGGCGTTAACACCGGGGAGCTGTTTTTT,CSASPRDRGVNTGELFF,TRBV29-1,TRBJ2-2,TRBD1,few
TGCGCCAGCAGCTTGGACCAGGGCCGTGGCTACACCTTC,CASSLDQGRGYTF,TRBV5-1,TRBJ1-2,NA,NA
TGTGCCAGCTCAGGCCCAGAGGGTGGCTACACCTTC,CASSGPEGGYTF,TRBV18,TRBJ1-2,NA,once
TGTGCTAGTGGTTCGCGATTGACTAGCAGACGCACAGATACGCAGTATTTT,CASGSRLTSRRTDTQYF,TRBV12-5,TRBJ2-3,TRBD2,NA
TGTGCCAGCAGCCCCCCTCCGGGGGTTAGGGGATTCTCCTACAATGAGCAGTTCTTC,CASSPPPGVRGFSYNEQFF,TRBV9,TRBJ2-1,NA,NA
TGTGCCAGCAGTCCAGGGGGCTCCTATAATTCACCCCTCCACTTT,CASSPGGSYNSPLHF,TRBV28,TRBJ1-6,TRBD1,once
TGTGCCACCAGCAGAGGAACGGGAGCGGGGTACGAGCAGTACTTC,CATSRGTGAGYEQYF,TRBV15,TRBJ2-7,TRBD2,NA
TGTGCCAGCTCACAAATCCTACAGGGGAAGGGGGCCACAGATACGCAGTATTTT,CASSQILQGKGATDTQYF,TRBV18,TRBJ2-3,TRBD1,NA
TGTGCCACCAGTGATCACCCGGACAGGGGCACCGGGGAGCTGTTTTTT,CATSDHPDRGTGELFF,TRBV24-1,TRBJ2-2,TRBD1,NA
TGTGCCAGCAGCTTTAGCGGGGGGGTCCAAGATACGCAGTATTTT,CASSFSGGVQDTQYF,TRBV7-3,TRBJ2-3,TRBD2,few
TGTGCCTGGCGGACAGGGGAGAACAATGAGCAGTTCTTC,CAWRTGENNEQFF,TRBV30,TRBJ2-1,TRBD1,NA
TGTGCCAGCAGCGCCACTAGCGGGTACGAGCAGTACTTC,CASSATSGYEQYF,TRBV5-5,TRBJ2-7,TRBD2,NA
TGTGCCAGCACCCGAGACAATGAGCAGTTCTTC,CASTRDNEQFF,TRBV7-9,TRBJ2-1,NA,NA
TGTGCCAGTAGTCCGCCACTAGCGGGAGACGACACAGATACGCAGTATTTT,CASSPPLAGDDTDTQYF,TRBV19,TRBJ2-3,TRBD2,NA
TGTGCCAGTTCCGGGGGGGGCAAAAACATTCAGTACTTC,CASSGGGKNIQYF,TRBV6-5,TRBJ2-4,TRBD2,NA
TGTGCCAGTAGTACTCTACAGGGGGCTAACTATGGCTACACCTTC,CASSTLQGANYGYTF,TRBV19,TRBJ1-2,TRBD1,NA
TGTGCCAGTAGGGCCACAGGGGGCGCGGGCGGCTACACCTTC,CASRATGGAGGYTF,TRBV19,TRBJ1-2,TRBD1,NA